This T cell receptor beta chain is from a study of tumor-infiltrating lymphocytes in localized non-small cell lung cancer. V trimming: 1 base; J trimming: 6 bases; junction bases outside the gene matches: 8. This CDR3 has 17 amino acids. Germline V CDR1 and CDR2: SGHRS, YFSETQ. Clones were sequenced by immunoSEQ multiplex PCR, and TCRdb holds only the in-frame ones, with some missing. The sample lists a few thousand clones; 50% to 75% were seen once. This receptor was identified in a human donor with non-small cell lung cancer. The chain recombines TRBV5-1 with TRBJ2-1; 12 positions agree with TRBD1. What was sequenced was uninvolved lung tissue not adjacent to the tumor. The CDR3 region is CASSLSTGQGAGNEQFF. The DNA for the CDR3 is TGCGCCAGCAGCTTGTCTACGGGACAGGGGGCCGGCAATGAGCAGTTCTTC.